The sequence of this T cell receptor (beta chain) was determined in a study of T-cell reconstitution after alpha-beta-depleted transplantation in children. Library preparation (for TCRbeta) was performed with unique molecular identifiers. TCRdb recomputed calls from the PCR reads with MiXCR, one row per CDR3 protein. The sample includes 600,000 to 700,000 distinct CDR3 sequences, around 13% of them seen just once. This clonotype was recorded at least ten times. V was trimmed by 6 bases and J by 1 base, leaving 18 bases between them. From germline, CDR1 is DFQATT and CDR2 SNEGSKA (reference sequence). The CDR3 length is 15 residues.

The sequencing here drew on PBMCs, taken before TCRalphabeta/CD19-depleted stem cell transplant. The V gene is TRBV20-1, the J gene TRBJ2-5; TRBD1 or TRBD2 may be the D gene (5 bases each). The source is a girl aged 2 to 9 with congenital amegakaryocytic thrombocytopenia, due to receive a stem cell transplant. The CDR3 nucleotides read TGCAGTGCCCCATTTGAGGGGAGCCTCCAAGAGACCCAGTACTTC. The encoded protein is CSAPFEGSLQETQYF.